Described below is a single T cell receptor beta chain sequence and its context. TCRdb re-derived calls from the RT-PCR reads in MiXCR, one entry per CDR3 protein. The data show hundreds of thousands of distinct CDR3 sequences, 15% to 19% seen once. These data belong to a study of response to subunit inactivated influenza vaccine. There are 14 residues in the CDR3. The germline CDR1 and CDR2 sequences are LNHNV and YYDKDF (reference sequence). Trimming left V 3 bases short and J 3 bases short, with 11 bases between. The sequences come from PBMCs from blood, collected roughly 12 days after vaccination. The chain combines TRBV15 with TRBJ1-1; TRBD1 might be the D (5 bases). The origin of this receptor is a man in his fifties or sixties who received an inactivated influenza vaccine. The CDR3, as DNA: TGTGCCACCAGCAGGAGGGGTTGGCACACTGAAGCTTTCTTT. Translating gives CATSRRGWHTEAFF.